Shown below are 7 T cell receptor beta chains from a single sample sequenced in a study of early T cells in non-severe SARS-CoV-2 infection. TCRdb re-derived calls from the 5' RACE reads in MiXCR, one entry per CDR3 protein. In the table there are approximately 62,000 distinct CDR3 sequences, roughly 12% of which are singletons. Sequenced material: whole blood. Receptor source: an adult who was a healthcare worker with PCR-confirmed SARS-CoV-2 infection or an uninfected control (not recorded which).

The chain couples TRBV7-9 to TRBJ2-1, with 9 bases aligning to TRBD1. Germline V CDR1 and CDR2: SEHNR, FQNEAQ (reference sequence). V shed 1 base and J 0 bases; nucleotides not matched to a gene: 19. CDR3 length: 22 residues. This CDR3 is CASSLGGPPGQGLRTSYNEQFF. The CDR3 coding sequence is TGTGCCAGCAGCTTAGGGGGACCTCCGGGACAGGGCCTAAGAACCTCCTACAATGAGCAGTTCTTC.

This clonotype was seen more than once but under ten times. V and J are TRBV25-1 and TRBJ2-3; perhaps D is TRBD1 or TRBD2 (6 bases each). V shed 7 bases and J shed 2 bases, with 16 bases lying between them. This CDR3 is built from 15 residues. Germline lookup yields CDR1 MGHDK and CDR2 SYGVNS. Written as DNA, the CDR3 is TGTGCCAGCACAATGGGGGGACATTCCACAGATACGCAGTATTTT. This translates into CASTMGGHSTDTQYF.

This sequence joins TRBV6-6 and TRBJ1-1, with D possibly TRBD1 on 5 matching bases. CDR1 is MNHNY, CDR2 SVGAGI, per germline (reference sequence). There are 16 residues in the CDR3. The V end was cut by 0 bases, the J end by 1 base, with 12 bases between. In nucleotides, the CDR3 is TGTGCCAGCAGTTACTCGAGTAATGGGGGGAACACTGAAGCTTTCTTT. It specifies CASSYSSNGGNTEAFF.

This clonotype has a count of ten or more. The chain combines TRBV7-3 with TRBJ2-7; D gene ambiguous. CDR1 is SGHTA, CDR2 FQGTGA, per germline. The germline V and J ends were trimmed by 3 bases and 6 bases, with 15 bases remaining between them. The CDR3 has 14 amino acids. CDR3 coding DNA: TGTGCCAGCAGCTTTTCACGCGGACCTGGCGAGCAGTACTTC. This codes for CASSFSRGPGEQYF.

This clonotype appeared once. The chain has TRBV28 and TRBJ1-1, with 12 bases lining up with TRBD1. This CDR3 is 15 amino acids long. With 2 bases clipped from V and 5 bases from J, the junction kept 3 bases outside the gene matches. In germline, CDR1 is MDHEN, CDR2 SYDVKM. The CDR3 coding sequence is TGTGCCAGCAGTTTAGGGGACAGGGGGCGGACTGAAGCTTTCTTT. Translated: CASSLGDRGRTEAFF.

The V and J genes are TRBV4-2 and TRBJ2-7; 7 bases line up with TRBD2. The length of the CDR3 is 15 residues. Germline CDR1 reads LGHNA; CDR2 reads YNFKEQ. V gave up 4 bases and J gave up 3 bases; unmatched junction bases: 9. Written as DNA, the CDR3 is TGTGCCAGCAGCCCGCGGCTAGCGGAGGGCTACGAGCAGTACTTC. Translating it yields CASSPRLAEGYEQYF.

This clonotype was seen a few times. J is TRBJ1-6 and V is TRBV6-1, with unresolved D. The CDR3 has 13 residues. Deletions cut 6 bases from V and 8 bases from J, with 11 bases between. Germline lookup yields CDR1 MNHNS and CDR2 SASEGT. The CDR3 loop is CASRLPPDSPLHF. The CDR3 DNA reads TGTGCCAGCAGGTTACCGCCCGATTCACCCCTCCACTTT.